A single sample gave rise to the 22 T cell receptor beta chains below, sequenced in a study of tumor-infiltrating lymphocytes in primary liver carcinoma. Extraction also yielded germline DNA, while blood RNA was obtained from unsorted whole blood. From about 0.45 ug total RNA, TCR beta cDNA was generated with a primer in the constant region. Slightly modified ARM-PCR served as the procedure for the TCR beta libraries. These libraries came from three rounds of nested multiplex PCR. The two initial PCR rounds, roughly 9 cycles each, used TRBV1-TRBV30 forward and C-beta reverse primers. TCRdb used MiXCR to reprocess the multiplex PCR reads, holding one entry per CDR3 protein. The repertoire holds 300,000 to 400,000 distinct CDR3 sequences, with 65% as singletons. The source material was peripheral blood. These receptors came from a man aged 35 to 55 with primary liver carcinoma and hepatitis B virus infection.

This clonotype was found many times. The chain links TRBV6-5 to TRBJ2-7; unclear D gene. This CDR3 comprises 13 residues. From germline, CDR1 is MNHEY and CDR2 SVGAGI. The V end lost 4 bases, the J end lost 4 bases, and 11 bases lay between the germline ends. The CDR3 spells CASSSLSSYEQYF. The CDR3 DNA follows: TGTGCCAGCAGTTCCCTAAGTTCTTACGAGCAGTACTTC.

As for this clonotype: A much larger clone differs from this one at a single base, so this may be a read error. The V and J genes are TRBV5-1 and TRBJ2-1; either TRBD1 or TRBD2 may supply D (5 bases each). This CDR3 comprises 17 residues. Trimming took 2 bases from V and 7 from J, leaving 22 bases between them. Germline CDR1 and CDR2: SGHRS and YFSETQ. CDR3: CASSLSTGIGVGNEQFF. CDR3 coding DNA: TGCGCCAGCAGCTTAAGTACCGGGATAGGGGTGGGGAATGAGCAGTTCTTC.

Comment on this clonotype: A read error may be the cause here, since a much bigger clone is one base away. The chain is built from TRBV6-5 and TRBJ2-2, with 9 bases that match TRBD2. The CDR3 length is 15 residues. The germline V gene has CDR1 MNHEY and CDR2 SVGAGI. CDR3 sequence: CASSQKTSGPGELVF. CDR3 nucleotide sequence: TGTGCCAGCAGCCAAAAGACTAGCGGTCCCGGGGAGCTGGTTTTT.

A remark on this clonotype: An end of the junction does not agree with germline; a read error may underlie this. V and J are TRBV4-2 and TRBJ2-7, with a tentative D call TRBD2 (7 bases). The CDR3 has 13 residues. CDR1 LGHNA and CDR2 YNFKEQ come from the germline V gene. In DNA form, the CDR3 reads TGTGCCAGCAGGCTAGCGTGGGGGGGCGAGCAGCACTTC. Protein sequence: CASRLAWGGEQHF.

In the case of this clonotype: One end of the junction is discordant with germline, which a read error may explain. This sequence joins TRBV5-4 and TRBJ1-1, with 7 bases fitting TRBD1. This CDR3 region has 16 residues. CDR1 is SGHNT, CDR2 YYREEE, per germline (reference sequence). CDR3 region: CASSLGGGRRGTEAFF. The CDR3 bases are TGTGCCAGCAGCTTAGGGGGCGGACGGAGGGGCACTGAGGCTTTCTTT.

Comments on this clonotype: The conserved phenylalanine or tryptophan is not found at the CDR3 terminus, so this likely reflects a read error. V gene TRBV11-1 combines with J gene TRBJ2-7, with D unclear. The CDR3 is made up of 13 amino acids. The germline CDR1 and CDR2 sequences are SGHAT and FQDESV (reference sequence). The CDR3 is CVSSLRPNYKQYY. For the CDR3, the DNA is TGTGTCAGCAGCCTTAGACCGAACTACAAGCAGTACTAC.

Here the CDR3 DNA reads TGTGCCAGCAGTCGGACTAACGGGAGGGACTCAGATACGCAGTATTTT. Translated, it gives CASSRTNGRDSDTQYF. The J gene is TRBJ2-3, the V gene TRBV12-3 or TRBV12-4; 8 nucleotides agree with TRBD2. This CDR3 has 16 residues. With V trimmed by 5 bases and J by 4 bases, 11 bases remained unmatched.

This clonotype was seen a handful of times. The chain links TRBV28 to TRBJ2-5, with a possible D match to TRBD1 (5 bases). This CDR3 is 15 amino acids long. The germline V gene has CDR1 MDHEN and CDR2 SYDVKM. V lost 2 bases to trimming and J lost 0 bases, with 10 bases between them. CDR3 bases: TGTGCCAGCAGTTTAAACGACAGACACCAAGAGACCCAGTACTTC. Its protein product is CASSLNDRHQETQYF.

On this clonotype itself: A much larger clone lies one base from this, so it may be a read error. This chain joins TRBV29-1 and TRBJ2-3, with a possible D match to TRBD2 (5 bases). The CDR3 runs to 13 residues. Germline loops: CDR1 SQVTM, CDR2 ANQGSEA. CDR3 nucleotides: TGCAGCGCAGCGGACCAGCGCACAGATACGCAGTTTTTT. Translation gives CSAADQRTDTQFF.

This clonotype appeared a single time. At one end the junction does not follow the germline gene, possibly because of a read error. This chain connects TRBV28 to TRBJ2-7, with D possibly being TRBD1 (5 bases). Germline V lookup: CDR1 MDHEN, CDR2 SYDVKM. The CDR3 runs to 14 residues. CDR3 DNA sequence: TGTGCCAGCAGTTTTCGGCAGGGTATCTACGAGCAGTGCTTC. Protein: CASSFRQGIYEQCF. Using reference TRBV28 and TRBJ2-7 for the parts outside the CDR3, the full variable domain is DVKVTQSSRYLVKRTGEKVFLECVQDMDHENMFWYRQDPGLGLRLIYFSYDVKMKEKGDIPEGYSVSREKKERFSLILESASTNQTSMYLCASSFRQGIYEQCFGPGTRLTVT.

Of note for this clonotype: Relative to the germline gene, one junction end is altered; a read error may explain this. This rearrangement joins TRBV12-3 or TRBV12-4 to TRBJ1-2; D gene unclear. The CDR3 is 14 residues long. This CDR3 reads CAISPLATNYGYAF. CDR3 sequence (DNA): TGTGCCATCAGCCCCCTCGCCACTAACTATGGCTACGCCTTC.

With respect to this clonotype: This may stem from a read error, because a much larger clone lies one nucleotide away. This chain links TRBV6-1 with TRBJ2-5, with a weak D call TRBD2 (5 bases). Trimming cost V 11 bases and J 0 bases, with 19 bases left between them. Germline V gene data show CDR1 as MNHNS and CDR2 as SASEGT. The CDR3 spans 15 residues. CDR3 loop: CAGGEDLGNQETQYF. Written as DNA, the CDR3 is TGTGCCGGAGGAGAGGACCTTGGAAACCAAGAGACCCAGTACTTC.

Note on this clonotype: A much larger clone lies a single base off, so this may be a read error. The chain combines TRBV6-6 with TRBJ1-2; D uncertain. Deletions cut 5 bases from V and 6 bases from J, with 13 bases between. Germline CDR1 and CDR2: MNHNY and SVGAGI (reference sequence). This CDR3 spans 13 amino acids. The CDR3 sequence is CASSAARADGYTF. In nucleotides, the CDR3 is TGTGCCAGCAGTGCGGCCCGTGCTGATGGCTACACCTTC.

In its sample, this clonotype was seen a few times. The chain uses TRBV7-9 and TRBJ2-1; 7 bases are shared with TRBD1. V shed 3 bases, J shed 1 base, and the junction held 18 bases outside the gene matches. This CDR3 contains 20 residues. Germline V gene data show CDR1 as SEHNR and CDR2 as FQNEAQ (reference sequence). CDR3 sequence: CASSFRGHLPIAGSYNEQFF. The CDR3 DNA is TGTGCCAGCAGCTTTAGGGGGCACCTACCTATAGCTGGATCCTACAATGAGCAGTTCTTC.

Concerning this clonotype: This is likely a read error, given that the CDR3 carries no conserved phenylalanine or tryptophan at its end. This chain uses TRBV28 with TRBJ2-7; D uncertain. Germline V gene data show CDR1 as MDHEN and CDR2 as SYDVKM. This CDR3 has 12 residues. The V and J ends lost 3 bases and 6 bases respectively, with 9 bases between them. CDR3 coding DNA: TGTGCCAGCAGTTTCCTCGGCGGCGAGCAGTACTCC. Translated: CASSFLGGEQYS.

To note about this clonotype: Germline and junction disagree at one end, which may indicate a read error. This rearrangement joins TRBV11-2 to TRBJ2-2; no firm D call. This CDR3 comprises 14 residues. Germline-derived CDR1 and CDR2 are SGHAT and FQNNGV. Here the CDR3 DNA reads TGTGTCAGCAGCTTTGACCTTTACACCGGGGAGCTGTTTTTT. The encoded protein is CVSSFDLYTGELFF.

A word on this clonotype: A read error may explain this, as a much larger clone is one base away. The V gene is TRBV13, the J gene TRBJ2-1; D call uncertain. Germline-derived CDR1 and CDR2 are PRHDT and FYEKMQ (reference sequence). The CDR3 covers 15 residues. Trimming cost V 2 bases and J 7 bases, with 15 bases left between them. CDR3 region: CASSLPGGSLNEQFF. CDR3 bases: TGTGCCAGCAGCTTACCGGGCGGATCGTTGAATGAGCAGTTCTTC.

By sample fraction, this clonotype is medium-sized. The chain uses TRBV11-2 and TRBJ2-5; D possibly corresponds to TRBD2 (5 bases). The CDR3 loop spans 14 amino acids. The V end lost 5 bases, the J end lost 5 bases, and 15 bases lay between the germline ends. Germline loops: CDR1 SGHAT, CDR2 FQNNGV. The CDR3 loop is CASSQLRAAETQYF. For the CDR3, the DNA is TGTGCCAGCAGCCAACTACGAGCGGCGGAGACCCAGTACTTC.

Remarks on this clonotype: A much larger clone lies a single base off, so this may be a read error. The chain recombines TRBV5-5 with TRBJ2-4; TRBD1 is a possible D gene (5 bases). From germline, CDR1 is SGHKS and CDR2 YYEKEE (reference sequence). The CDR3 contains 16 residues. The CDR3 sequence: CTSSLAAGGHRNIQYF. The CDR3 DNA follows: TGTACCAGCAGCTTGGCTGCAGGTGGACATAGGAACATTCAGTACTTC.

Concerning this clonotype: An end of the junction does not agree with germline; a read error may underlie this. V usage is TRBV11-2 and J usage is TRBJ2-7, with 7 bases that match TRBD2. The CDR3 has 12 residues. Germline V gives CDR1 SGHAT, CDR2 FQNNGV. CDR3 nucleotides: TGTACCAGCAGCTTAGAGGGACGGACTAGGTATTTT. Encoded protein: CTSSLEGRTRYF.

In its sample, this clonotype was seen once. The gene calls are TRBV6-6 and TRBJ2-7; 12 nucleotides align to TRBD2. The CDR3 covers 17 residues. The V and J ends lost 8 bases and 0 bases, in that order; junction bases with no gene match: 11. Germline V CDR1 and CDR2: MNHNY, SVGAGI (reference sequence). CDR3 protein: CASGLKTSGSSSYEQYF. CDR3 sequence (DNA): TGTGCCAGCGGTTTGAAGACTAGCGGGAGCAGCTCCTACGAGCAGTACTTC.

The genes are TRBV5-1 and TRBJ1-1; TRBD1 matches 7 bases. Unmatched junction bases numbered 13, after V lost 4 bases and J lost 7 bases. The germline gives CDR1 SGHRS, CDR2 YFSETQ. The CDR3 contains 15 residues. The chain's CDR3 is CASSTGQVSVDEAFF. CDR3 nucleotides: TGCGCCAGCAGCACAGGACAGGTCTCCGTGGATGAAGCTTTCTTT.